The present T cell receptor (beta chain) was sequenced within a study of response to subunit inactivated influenza vaccine. This clonotype was picked up a small number of times. TCRdb ran MiXCR on the RT-PCR reads and lists one entry per CDR3 protein. The sample yields hundreds of thousands of distinct CDR3 sequences, about 8% seen once. The sequencing used PBMCs from blood, collected roughly 24 months after vaccination. The receptor was derived from a man in his fifties or sixties who received an inactivated influenza vaccine.

Here the CDR3 reads CSARATGTGNQPQHF. CDR3 bases: TGCAGTGCTAGAGCCACAGGGACGGGCAATCAGCCCCAGCATTTT. This rearrangement joins TRBV20-1 to TRBJ1-5, with D tentatively TRBD1 (6 bases). Trimming shortened V by 1 base and J by 2 bases, and 12 bases separated the two germline ends. Germline CDR1 DFQATT, CDR2 SNEGSKA (reference sequence). This CDR3 is 15 amino acids long.